This T cell receptor (beta chain) stems from a study of graft-versus-host responses after intestinal transplantation. Turning to the study itself: Recipients were given multivisceral, liver-intestinal, or isolated intestinal transplants. Tacrolimus plus steroids were given to all recipients for two to three years, preceded by anti-thymocyte globulin induction. Study-level points and caveats: GvH clones were found in recipient marrow; some appeared first in ileum or blood. Graft-donor T cell macrochimerism in patients accompanied high graft-versus-host to host-versus-graft clonal ratios in allografts.

To note about this clone: Its antigen remains unknown.

TCRdb keeps only in-frame clones here, not all; method: immunoSEQ multiplex PCR. The sample records 24,000 or so clones, more than 75% being singletons. The CDR3 spans 14 residues. Germline V CDR1 and CDR2: PRHDT, FYEKMQ (reference sequence). Trimming removed 0 bases from V and 0 bases from J, with 5 bases in between. V usage is TRBV13 and J usage is TRBJ1-1; D uncertain. The specimen was unstimulated CD8+ T cells sorted from spleen or lymph node cells, collected before transplant. This clonotype originated in a human donor who was the organ donor for an intestinal transplant. The CDR3 sequence is CASSLGRVNTEAFF. CDR3 DNA sequence: TGTGCCAGCAGCTTAGGCCGAGTGAACACTGAAGCTTTCTTT.